These 17 T cell receptor beta chains originate from one sample sequenced in a study of blood T cell repertoires in COVID-19. TCRdb's table, derived via immunoSEQ multiplex PCR, lists solely in-frame clones and lacks some. The sample holds some 250,000 clones, about 90% seen once. Sequenced material: peripheral blood. The receptors come from a man aged 55 to 70 with acute or convalescent COVID-19.

This chain links TRBV11-3 with TRBJ2-7; D unclear. The ends were cut back, 5 bases at V and 7 bases at J, with 15 bases in the middle. CDR1 is SGHNT and CDR2 is YENEEA in the germline V gene. The CDR3 loop spans 13 amino acids. The chain's CDR3 is CASSLELVKEQYF. The CDR3 DNA follows: TGTGCCAGCAGCCTTGAATTAGTGAAAGAGCAGTACTTC.

The chain links TRBV6-5 to TRBJ2-7, with D unresolved. The CDR3 has 16 residues. CDR1 and CDR2 (germline): MNHEY, SVGAGI. V was pared by 0 bases and J by 1 base, with 13 bases between. CDR3 residues: CASSYSMGPPSYEQYF. CDR3 coding DNA: TGTGCCAGCAGTTACTCGATGGGCCCCCCGTCCTACGAGCAGTACTTC.

In this sample, this clone turned up once. CDR3 sequence (DNA): TGCACCAGCAGCCAAACACCGACTAGCGCAGACTCCTACGAGCAGTACTTC. Amino acids: CTSSQTPTSADSYEQYF. This chain links TRBV1 with TRBJ2-7; the table's D call TRBD2 went unverified against the DNA. TRBV1 is a pseudogene locus. This CDR3 is 17 amino acids long.

V gene TRBV5-1 combines with J gene TRBJ1-3; 9 positions match TRBD1. V lost 4 bases to trimming and J lost 0 bases; unmatched junction nucleotides: 8. This CDR3 spans 17 amino acids. The V gene's germline CDR1 is SGHRS and CDR2 YFSETQ. CDR3 coding DNA: TGCGCCAGCAGCGATACGGGACAGGGTACCTCTGGAAACACCATATATTTT. It yields the protein CASSDTGQGTSGNTIYF.

V and J are TRBV25-1 and TRBJ1-2; unclear D gene. The V and J ends lost 3 bases and 3 bases respectively, with 8 bases between them. Germline V CDR1 and CDR2: MGHDK, SYGVNS. The CDR3 loop spans 13 amino acids. CDR3 in DNA: TGTGCCAGCAGTGACCGACACCACTATGGCTACACCTTC. This translates into CASSDRHHYGYTF.

The rearrangement joins TRBV6-2 or TRBV6-3 to TRBJ2-4; 7 bases are a match to TRBD2. This CDR3 is 14 amino acids long. The ends lost 6 bases at V and 7 bases at J; junction bases unmatched: 9. Germline V gives CDR1 MNHEY, CDR2 SVGEGT. CDR3 DNA: TGTGCCAGCAGCCTGGAGACTAGCTTGAACATTCAGTACTTC. It encodes CASSLETSLNIQYF.

This clone has more than one count but fewer than ten. This chain connects TRBV16 to TRBJ2-3, with unresolved D. Germline V CDR1 and CDR2: KGHSY, FQNENV. This CDR3 spans 13 amino acids. Trimming stripped 1 base from V and 2 bases from J, with 4 bases between. The CDR3 is CASSQYNTDTQYF. The CDR3 region has the DNA TGTGCCAGCAGCCAATATAACACAGATACGCAGTATTTT.

The J gene is TRBJ1-4, the V gene TRBV11-3; 9 bases agree with TRBD1. The CDR3 loop spans 19 amino acids. J lost 3 bases, V lost 4 bases, and 15 bases had no gene match. Germline V CDR1 and CDR2: SGHNT, YENEEA. The CDR3 loop reads CASSYGTGLNGGANEKLFF. In nucleotides, the CDR3 is TGTGCCAGCAGCTATGGGACAGGGTTGAATGGCGGGGCTAATGAAAAACTGTTTTTT.

This sequence joins TRBV5-1 and TRBJ1-6; the D is unclear. V dropped 9 bases and J dropped 9 bases, with 7 bases sitting between them. The germline CDR1 and CDR2 sequences are SGHRS and YFSETQ. The CDR3 is 10 residues long. The CDR3 is CATRASPLHF. The CDR3, as DNA: TGCGCCACCCGCGCTTCACCCCTCCACTTT.

Remarks on this clone: At one of its ends the junction is not consistent with the germline gene, which may arise from a read error. The rearrangement links TRBV7-7 to TRBJ1-3, with 7 bases matching TRBD1. This CDR3 region has 14 residues. Germline V gives CDR1 SSHAT, CDR2 FNYEAQ (reference sequence). CDR3 loop: CASSPGTAGNTIYF. CDR3 sequence (DNA): TGTGCTAGCAGCCCCGGGACAGCTGGAAACACCATATATTTT.

This sequence joins TRBV12-3 or TRBV12-4 and TRBJ2-7, with 7 bases matching TRBD2. Unmatched junction bases numbered 3, after V lost 1 base and J lost 6 bases. This CDR3 contains 13 residues. The CDR3 spells CASSLVGGGEQYF. In DNA, the CDR3 is TGTGCCAGCAGTTTAGTCGGCGGGGGCGAGCAGTACTTC.

This clone was recorded once. The chain links TRBV27 to TRBJ2-2; D may be TRBD1 (7 bases). This CDR3 region has 18 residues. Germline V gives CDR1 MNHEY, CDR2 SMNVEV (reference sequence). V lost 4 bases to trimming and J lost 7 bases, with 25 bases between them. The chain's CDR3 is CASSYTVDPTGRSGELFF. In DNA, the CDR3 is TGTGCCAGCAGTTACACCGTTGACCCGACAGGGAGGAGCGGGGAGCTGTTTTTT.

V is TRBV27 and J is TRBJ1-2; D may be TRBD1 (6 bases). Trimming cost V 5 bases and J 0 bases, with 19 bases left between them. Germline CDR1 is MNHEY and CDR2 is SMNVEV (reference sequence). The CDR3 has 17 amino acids. The CDR3 reads CASSPLAGALANYGYTF. As DNA, the CDR3 is TGTGCCAGCAGTCCTCTAGCGGGGGCCCTAGCTAACTATGGCTACACCTTC.

The V call is TRBV9, the J call TRBJ2-3; the D gene is possibly TRBD2 (5 bases). The germline V gene encodes CDR1 SGDLS and CDR2 YYNGEE. V was cut by 0 bases and J by 5 bases, with 10 bases left in between. The length of the CDR3 is 14 residues. In nucleotides, the CDR3 is TGTGCCAGCAGCGTAGACCAGCGGTTAGATACGCAGTATTTT. Translating it yields CASSVDQRLDTQYF.

The V and J genes are TRBV11-3 and TRBJ2-1; 8 nucleotides align to TRBD2. CDR1 is SGHNT, CDR2 YENEEA, per germline. The CDR3 is 14 residues long. V shed 5 bases and J 7 bases; nucleotides not matched to a gene: 7. The CDR3 loop is CASSPGLGGNEQFF. CDR3 DNA: TGTGCCAGCAGCCCGGGACTAGGGGGAAATGAGCAGTTCTTC.

V gene TRBV12-5 combines with J gene TRBJ1-2; 9 nucleotides line up with TRBD1. With 5 bases clipped from V and 5 bases from J, the junction kept 3 bases outside the gene matches. The CDR3 contains 13 residues. Germline loops: CDR1 LGHNT, CDR2 FRNRAP. The CDR3 loop is CASGLGQGYGYTF. CDR3 bases: TGTGCTAGTGGTCTCGGACAGGGGTATGGCTACACCTTC.

CDR3 sequence reads: CASSPDPQGNYGYTF. CDR3 DNA: TGTGCCAGCAGCCCCGACCCACAGGGTAACTATGGCTACACCTTC. The chain is built from TRBV7-2 and TRBJ1-2, with D tentatively TRBD1 (6 bases). The CDR3 spans 15 residues. Germline lookup yields CDR1 SGHTA and CDR2 FQGNSA. Deletions cut 5 bases from V and 1 base from J, with 14 bases between.